These 16 T cell receptor beta chains were all obtained from the same sample, sequenced in a study of blood T cell repertoires in COVID-19. Clones were read by immunoSEQ multiplex PCR, and TCRdb kept only the in-frame ones, dropping some. The data show approximately 310,000 clones, with over 75% seen just once and less than 9.5% held by the top ten. The sequencing sample was made of peripheral blood. The receptors were gathered from a woman aged 45-65 years who had recovered from COVID-19.

This sequence joins TRBV27 and TRBJ2-5; 8 positions agree with TRBD2. V lost 3 bases to trimming and J lost 4 bases; unmatched junction nucleotides: 4. Germline CDR1 reads MNHEY; CDR2 reads SMNVEV (reference sequence). This CDR3 contains 14 residues. CDR3 nucleotides: TGTGCCAGCAGTTTCGGCGGGGGGATAGAGACCCAGTACTTC. As protein: CASSFGGGIETQYF.

The J gene is TRBJ2-2, the V gene TRBV7-3, with TRBD1 matching 11 bases. This CDR3 region has 15 residues. With V trimmed by 2 bases and J by 6 bases, 2 bases remained unmatched. In germline, CDR1 is SGHTA, CDR2 FQGTGA. The CDR3 DNA reads as TGTGCCAGCAGCTTAGGGACAGGGGGAGCCGGGGAGCTGTTTTTT. Translated, it gives CASSLGTGGAGELFF.

This clone was seen just once. The chain employs TRBV20-1 and TRBJ1-1; no reliable D call. The germline V and J ends were trimmed by 5 bases and 2 bases, with 6 bases remaining between them. CDR1 DFQATT and CDR2 SNEGSKA come from the germline V gene (reference sequence). The CDR3 spans 11 residues. The CDR3, as DNA: TGCAGTGCTGGGCGAAACACTGAAGCTTTCTTT. Protein sequence: CSAGRNTEAFF.

This chain links TRBV19 with TRBJ2-1, with 11 bases fitting TRBD2. This CDR3 has 17 residues. After removal of 8 bases from V and 7 bases from J, the junction contained 16 bases not matched to a gene. Germline-derived CDR1 and CDR2 are LNHDA and SQIVND (reference sequence). CDR3 in amino acids: CASASGPGTSGRNEQFF. CDR3 bases: TGTGCCAGTGCTTCGGGCCCCGGGACTAGCGGACGAAATGAGCAGTTCTTC.

V usage is TRBV11-2 and J usage is TRBJ1-4; 9 bases match TRBD1. This CDR3 has 16 amino acids. Germline assignment: CDR1 SGHAT and CDR2 FQNNGV. The trim removed 0 bases at V and 8 bases at J, leaving 7 bases unmatched. The CDR3 here is CASSLDARQGGEKLFF. The CDR3, as DNA: TGTGCCAGCAGCTTAGATGCAAGACAGGGGGGCGAAAAACTGTTTTTT.

The J gene is TRBJ2-6, the V gene TRBV24-1; no definite D call. V was cut by 9 bases and J by 0 bases, with 20 bases left in between. Germline V gene lookup returns CDR1 KGHDR and CDR2 SFDVKD. CDR3 length equals 18 residues. CDR3 DNA sequence: TGTGCCACCTTACCCGGGTTTACACCTCTCTCTGGGGCCAACGTCCTGACTTTC. Translating gives CATLPGFTPLSGANVLTF.

This rearrangement joins TRBV30 to TRBJ1-4; no definite D call. This CDR3 has 14 residues. CDR1 is GTSNPN and CDR2 is SVGIG in the germline V gene (reference sequence). V shed 0 bases and J shed 15 bases, with 20 bases lying between them. CDR3 residues: CAWSVRQVDQSLFF. The CDR3 bases are TGTGCCTGGAGTGTACGGCAGGTAGATCAGTCGTTGTTTTTT.

The V and J genes are TRBV9 and TRBJ1-5, with TRBD1 as a possible D gene (6 bases). There are 15 residues in the CDR3. With 4 bases removed from V and 6 bases from J, the gap between germline ends came to 17 bases. Germline V lookup: CDR1 SGDLS, CDR2 YYNGEE. For the CDR3, the DNA is TGTGCCAGCAGCTCGCGAGGGGGTTCAAGTCAGCCCCAGCATTTT. It is translated as CASSSRGGSSQPQHF. The full variable domain, its missing parts supplied by reference TRBV9 and TRBJ1-5, is DSGVTQTPKHLITATGQRVTLRCSPRSGDLSVYWYQQSLDQGLQFLIQYYNGEERAKGNILERFSAQQFPDLHSELNLSSLELGDSALYFCASSSRGGSSQPQHFGDGTRLSIL.

The V gene is TRBV15, the J gene TRBJ2-1; the match to TRBD2 covers 10 bases. Germline V gene sequence: CDR1 LNHNV, CDR2 YYDKDF (reference sequence). The CDR3 covers 18 residues. The V and J ends lost 2 bases and 8 bases, in that order; junction bases with no gene match: 15. The CDR3 region has the DNA TGTGCCACCAGCAGAAACCTACCCTCTAGCGGGAGTGGGGATGAGCAGTTCTTC. Its translation is CATSRNLPSSGSGDEQFF.

The genes are TRBV18 and TRBJ1-1; TRBD1 agrees at 9 bases. With 1 base clipped from V and 5 bases from J, the junction kept 5 bases outside the gene matches. CDR1 and CDR2 (germline): KGHSH, LQKENI. The CDR3 totals 15 residues. CDR3 protein: CASSPQGQGVTEAFF. CDR3 DNA sequence: TGTGCCAGCTCACCACAGGGACAGGGTGTGACTGAAGCTTTCTTT. The entire variable domain, with the rest obtained from reference TRBV18 and TRBJ1-1, is as follows: NAGVMQNPRHLVRRRGQEARLRCSPMKGHSHVYWYRQLPEEGLKFMVYLQKENIIDESGMPKERFSAEFPKEGPSILRIQQVVRGDSAAYFCASSPQGQGVTEAFFGQGTRLTVV.

The chain employs TRBV7-9 and TRBJ2-5, with 7 positions matching TRBD1. The CDR3 loop spans 15 amino acids. V lost 5 bases to trimming and J lost 6 bases; unmatched junction nucleotides: 12. The germline V gene has CDR1 SEHNR and CDR2 FQNEAQ (reference sequence). The CDR3 nucleotides are TGTGCCAGCAGCACCCAACTGACAGGGATGAAGACCCAGTACTTC. It codes for CASSTQLTGMKTQYF.

As regards this clone: A junction end diverges from the germline sequence, so it may reflect a read error. This chain connects TRBV3-1 (or the pseudogene TRBV3-2) to TRBJ1-1; the D gene is possibly TRBD1 (5 bases). The CDR3 consists of 12 residues. The V gene's germline CDR1 is LGHDT and CDR2 YNNKEL (reference sequence). CDR3 nucleotides: TGTGCCAGCAGTCAAGGTAGGGGTGAAGCTTTCTTT. Its protein is CASSQGRGEAFF.

This clone was detected a few times. V usage is TRBV7-3 and J usage is TRBJ1-1; D perhaps matches TRBD1 (6 bases). Germline CDR1 reads SGHTA; CDR2 reads FQGTGA. Trimming pared 3 bases from V and 9 bases from J, leaving 23 bases between. The CDR3 totals 16 residues. CDR3 nucleotides: TGTGCCAGCAGCTTCTCACCTACCTTAACAGGGTCCAAAGCTTTCTTT. Amino acid sequence: CASSFSPTLTGSKAFF.

The chain uses TRBV2 and TRBJ1-2, with a weak D call TRBD1 (6 bases). Deletions cut 7 bases from V and 2 bases from J, with 14 bases between. Germline CDR1 is SNHLY and CDR2 is FYNNEI. The CDR3 covers 14 residues. Here the CDR3 DNA reads TGTGCCAGCAAAGAGGGGGTTGCCAACTATGGCTACACCTTC. It translates to CASKEGVANYGYTF. Full variable domain (remainder filled in from reference TRBV2 and TRBJ1-2): EPEVTQTPSHQVTQMGQEVILRCVPISNHLYFYWYRQILGQKVEFLVSFYNNEISEKSEIFDDQFSVERPDGSNFTLKIRSTKLEDSAMYFCASKEGVANYGYTFGSGTRLTVV.

This chain links TRBV3-1 (or the pseudogene TRBV3-2) with TRBJ1-5; TRBD1 aligns across 8 bases. Germline trimming cut 4 bases from V and 7 bases from J; bases unmatched to any gene: 3. The germline gives CDR1 LGHDT, CDR2 YNNKEL (reference sequence). The CDR3 is 13 amino acids. The CDR3 is CASSRDRGQPQHF. As DNA, the CDR3 is TGTGCCAGCAGCCGAGACAGGGGACAGCCCCAGCATTTT.

CDR3 amino acids: CASSFRTLEAFF. The CDR3 DNA is TGTGCCAGCAGCTTCAGGACACTTGAAGCTTTCTTT. The V gene is TRBV7-9, the J gene TRBJ1-1; TRBD1 is a possible D gene (5 bases). The CDR3 sequence is 12 residues long. Trimming left V 3 bases short and J 7 bases short, with 9 bases between. Germline V gene sequence: CDR1 SEHNR, CDR2 FQNEAQ (reference sequence).